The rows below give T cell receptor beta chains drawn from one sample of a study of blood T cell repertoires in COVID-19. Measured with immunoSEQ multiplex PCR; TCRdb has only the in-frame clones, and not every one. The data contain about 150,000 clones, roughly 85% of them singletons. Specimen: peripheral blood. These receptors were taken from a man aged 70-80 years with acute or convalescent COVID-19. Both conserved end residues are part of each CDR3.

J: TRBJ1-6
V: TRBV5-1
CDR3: CASSPGTDSNSPLHF

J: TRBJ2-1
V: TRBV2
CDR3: CASSLSGGINEQFF

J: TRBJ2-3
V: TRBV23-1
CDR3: CASTFVAGDTQYF

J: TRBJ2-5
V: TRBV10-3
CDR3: CAINPTGAQETQYF

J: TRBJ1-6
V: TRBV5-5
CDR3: CASSFATGNSPLHF

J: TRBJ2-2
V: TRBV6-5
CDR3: CASSYARSGELFF

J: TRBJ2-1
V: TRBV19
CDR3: CASSIGLAGDNEQFF

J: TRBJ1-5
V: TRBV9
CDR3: CASSVGGNSNQPQHF

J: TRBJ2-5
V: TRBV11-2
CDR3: CASSLEIGVETQYF

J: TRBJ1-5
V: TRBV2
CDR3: CASTDSFNQPQHF

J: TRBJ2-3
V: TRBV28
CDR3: CASTNARSTDTQYF

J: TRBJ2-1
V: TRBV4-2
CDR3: CASSQLRQGGNEQFF

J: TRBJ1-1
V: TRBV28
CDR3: CASSLPVNTEAFF

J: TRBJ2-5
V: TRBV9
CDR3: CASSVANGLAGAETQYF

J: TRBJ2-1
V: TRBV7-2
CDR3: CASSLTLAITYNEQFF

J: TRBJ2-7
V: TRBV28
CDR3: CASSLGTSGSYEQYF

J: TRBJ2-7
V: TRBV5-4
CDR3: CASSLLQGADEQYF

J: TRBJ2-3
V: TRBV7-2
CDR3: CASSSTISTDTQYF

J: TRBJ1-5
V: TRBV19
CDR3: CASSTDKNQPQHF

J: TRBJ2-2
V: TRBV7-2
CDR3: CASSLAPKGAAGELFF

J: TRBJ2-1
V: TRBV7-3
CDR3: CASSSLPGQGQNEQFF

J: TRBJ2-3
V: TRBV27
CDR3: CASTSRNTDTQYF

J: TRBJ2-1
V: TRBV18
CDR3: CASSPERNEQFF